A single sample gave rise to the 27 T cell receptor beta chains below, sequenced in a study of cytomegalovirus exposure and HLA in healthy donors. The PCR had 60 Vbeta and 13 Jbeta primers. Assay: immunoSEQ multiplex PCR; the TCRdb copy retains only in-frame clones and omits some. The table has fewer than 120,000 clones, 60% to 85% seen once. Sequenced sample: PBMCs. The receptors were sampled from a young woman in good health and CMV-seronegative.

This chain uses TRBV19 with TRBJ1-1; D is undetermined. In germline, CDR1 is LNHDA, CDR2 SQIVND (reference sequence). This CDR3 has 13 amino acids. Deletions cut 5 bases from V and 6 bases from J, with 13 bases between. CDR3 DNA: TGTGCCAGTAGTTTGAGGATTTTGGCTGAAGCTTTCTTT. Translated, it gives CASSLRILAEAFF.

The chain uses TRBV7-9 and TRBJ2-7; D is ambiguous. The germline V and J ends were trimmed by 1 base and 7 bases, with 17 bases remaining between them. Germline values: CDR1 SEHNR, CDR2 FQNEAQ (reference sequence). This CDR3 contains 15 residues. This CDR3 reads CASSLVRGRKVEQYF. CDR3 nucleotide sequence: TGTGCCAGCAGCTTAGTGCGTGGCAGGAAAGTGGAGCAGTACTTC.

The chain uses TRBV29-1 and TRBJ2-2, with 11 bases that match TRBD1. CDR3 size: 14 residues. With V trimmed by 6 bases and J by 5 bases, 5 bases remained unmatched. Per the germline V gene, CDR1 is SQVTM and CDR2 is ANQGSEA. CDR3 region: CSVAGTGGTGELFF. The CDR3 bases are TGCAGCGTAGCCGGGACAGGGGGGACCGGGGAGCTGTTTTTT.

The rearrangement links TRBV9 to TRBJ2-5; 8 bases are a match to TRBD1. This CDR3 is built from 14 residues. Germline CDR1 and CDR2: SGDLS and YYNGEE. With 6 bases clipped from V and 5 bases from J, the junction kept 9 bases outside the gene matches. CDR3 DNA sequence: TGTGCCAGCAACAAACAGGGGGTCGGGGAGACCCAGTACTTC. It yields the protein CASNKQGVGETQYF.

This sequence joins TRBV7-9 and TRBJ1-4; tentatively, D is TRBD1 (5 bases). Trimming took 2 bases from V and 8 from J, leaving 9 bases between them. Germline V lookup: CDR1 SEHNR, CDR2 FQNEAQ (reference sequence). This CDR3 region has 13 residues. CDR3: CASSLTGGEKLFF. The CDR3 DNA follows: TGTGCCAGCAGCTTAACGGGGGGGGAAAAACTGTTTTTT.

The chain is built from TRBV6-5 and TRBJ1-4, with 9 bases fitting TRBD1. V shed 6 bases, J shed 5 bases, and the junction held 7 bases outside the gene matches. The CDR3 totals 15 residues. Germline lookup yields CDR1 MNHEY and CDR2 SVGAGI. The CDR3 sequence is CASRPGDRANEKLFF. DNA for the CDR3: TGTGCCAGCAGACCCGGGGACAGGGCCAATGAAAAACTGTTTTTT.

This rearrangement joins TRBV30 to TRBJ2-7; 8 bases map to TRBD1. Germline CDR1 is GTSNPN and CDR2 is SVGIG (reference sequence). The CDR3 sequence is 14 residues long. V was clipped by 2 bases and J by 3 bases; unmatched bases: 6. The CDR3 reads CAWSRDRINYEQYF. The DNA of the CDR3 is TGTGCCTGGAGTAGGGACAGGATAAACTACGAGCAGTACTTC.

This clone showed up just a few times. The V call is TRBV6-6, the J call TRBJ2-5, with a weak D call TRBD1 (6 bases). The CDR3 is made up of 13 amino acids. Germline V gene sequence: CDR1 MNHNY, CDR2 SVGAGI (reference sequence). V was trimmed by 6 bases and J by 4 bases, leaving 12 bases between them. CDR3 sequence: CASRVRDTETQYF. Here the CDR3 DNA reads TGTGCCAGCAGAGTACGGGACACAGAGACCCAGTACTTC.

The gene calls are TRBV25-1 and TRBJ1-1, with 7 positions matching TRBD1. J was trimmed by 1 base and V by 7 bases; bases with no gene match: 12. The CDR3 contains 16 residues. Per germline, CDR1 MGHDK and CDR2 SYGVNS. The CDR3 coding sequence is TGTGCCAGCACGGCCCCACAGGGGTCCACGAACACTGAAGCTTTCTTT. Translated: CASTAPQGSTNTEAFF. The full variable domain, with the rest looked up from reference TRBV25-1 and TRBJ1-1, is EADIYQTPRYLVIGTGKKITLECSQTMGHDKMYWYQQDPGMELHLIHYSYGVNSTEKGDLSSESTVSRIRTEHFPLTLESARPSHTSQYLCASTAPQGSTNTEAFFGQGTRLTVV.

The CDR3 loop is CATSRDRGAYEQYF. CDR3 nucleotides: TGTGCCACCAGCAGAGATCGGGGGGCCTACGAGCAGTACTTC. This rearrangement joins TRBV15 to TRBJ2-7; TRBD2 agrees at 7 bases. Germline CDR1 and CDR2: LNHNV and YYDKDF (reference sequence). The length of the CDR3 is 14 residues. V lost 0 bases, J lost 2 bases, and 1 base stayed unmatched.

This chain links TRBV6-1 with TRBJ1-4, with D possibly being TRBD1 (5 bases). CDR3 length: 14 amino acids. CDR1 and CDR2 from the germline V gene are MNHNS and SASEGT. Between the trimmed V and J ends, which lost 5 bases and 8 bases, there was a span of 15 bases. CDR3 DNA sequence: TGTGCCAGCAGTTCCCCGTCGCGGGGCGAAAAACTGTTTTTT. This encodes CASSSPSRGEKLFF.

This sequence joins TRBV5-1 and TRBJ2-7; maybe TRBD1 (6 bases). This CDR3 region has 14 residues. V was clipped by 3 bases and J by 3 bases, with 13 bases between them. Per germline, CDR1 SGHRS and CDR2 YFSETQ. This CDR3 reads CASSSTGTYYEQYF. The CDR3 bases are TGCGCCAGCAGCTCTACAGGGACCTACTACGAGCAGTACTTC.

The rearrangement links TRBV7-9 to TRBJ1-1; D is possibly TRBD1 (5 bases). From germline, CDR1 is SEHNR and CDR2 FQNEAQ (reference sequence). Trimming took 7 bases from V and 7 from J, leaving 16 bases between them. The CDR3 has 13 amino acids. In DNA, the CDR3 is TGTGCCAGCAAAAAACCGGGGGTCTTTGAAGCTTTCTTT. Translating gives CASKKPGVFEAFF.

The V and J genes are TRBV15 and TRBJ2-1, with 9 positions matching TRBD2. Germline assignment: CDR1 LNHNV and CDR2 YYDKDF (reference sequence). V was clipped by 0 bases and J by 8 bases; unmatched bases: 8. The CDR3 contains 16 residues. CDR3 nucleotide sequence: TGTGCCACCAGCAGAGATACACTAGCGGGCCTAGATGAGCAGTTCTTC. It codes for CATSRDTLAGLDEQFF.

The chain uses TRBV4-3 and TRBJ2-2; TRBD2 is a possible D gene (5 bases). V was clipped by 3 bases and J by 6 bases, with 14 bases between them. This CDR3 is built from 15 residues. Germline CDR1 is LGHNA and CDR2 is YSLEER. The CDR3 DNA reads TGCGCCAGCAGCCACCTAAAACTAGGTTCCGGGGAGCTGTTTTTT. It codes for CASSHLKLGSGELFF.

This chain links TRBV21-1 with TRBJ2-5; the listed D gene, TRBD2, was not tested against the DNA. TRBV21-1 has pseudogene status. The CDR3 length is 16 residues. CDR3 protein: CASSYLFRCSHETQYF. The DNA for the CDR3 is TGTGCCAGCAGCTACCTTTTCCGGTGTAGCCACGAGACCCAGTACTTC.

The CDR3 DNA is TGTGCCAGCAGTTTACTTACAGGGACCGAGCAGTACTTC. Protein: CASSLLTGTEQYF. The V call is TRBV27, the J call TRBJ2-7; TRBD1 might be the D (6 bases). Germline V gene lookup returns CDR1 MNHEY and CDR2 SMNVEV (reference sequence). CDR3 size: 13 residues. V dropped 2 bases and J dropped 6 bases, with 11 bases sitting between them.

This clone was counted a single time. The V call is TRBV25-1, the J call TRBJ2-1; 10 nucleotides agree with TRBD1. Germline assignment: CDR1 MGHDK and CDR2 SYGVNS. V lost 3 bases, J lost 2 bases, and 4 bases stayed unmatched. The CDR3 length is 16 residues. The DNA for the CDR3 is TGTGCCAGCAGTGACCGGACAGGGGGACCCTACAATGAGCAGTTCTTC. Translated, it gives CASSDRTGGPYNEQFF. Full variable domain (rest looked up from reference TRBV25-1 and TRBJ2-1): EADIYQTPRYLVIGTGKKITLECSQTMGHDKMYWYQQDPGMELHLIHYSYGVNSTEKGDLSSESTVSRIRTEHFPLTLESARPSHTSQYLCASSDRTGGPYNEQFFGPGTRLTVL.

The CDR3 protein is CAWSGNRDTGELFF. Here the CDR3 DNA reads TGTGCCTGGAGTGGCAACAGGGACACCGGGGAGCTGTTTTTT. This chain connects TRBV30 to TRBJ2-2; the D gene is possibly TRBD1 (6 bases). V was pared by 1 base and J by 3 bases, with 9 bases between. CDR3 length: 14 residues. The germline V gene has CDR1 GTSNPN and CDR2 SVGIG (reference sequence).

The chain uses TRBV6-1 and TRBJ1-5; 7 bases are a match to TRBD1. V lost 7 bases, J lost 0 bases, and 6 bases stayed unmatched. This CDR3 spans 15 amino acids. The germline gives CDR1 MNHNS, CDR2 SASEGT. The CDR3 reads CASKRGQNSNQPQHF. The CDR3 DNA reads as TGTGCCAGCAAAAGGGGACAGAATAGCAATCAGCCCCAGCATTTT.

Here the CDR3 DNA reads TGTGCCTGGAGTGAGGGGAATTCACCCCTCCACTTT. It is translated as CAWSEGNSPLHF. The chain joins TRBV30 to TRBJ1-6; tentatively, D is TRBD1 (5 bases). The germline V gene has CDR1 GTSNPN and CDR2 SVGIG (reference sequence). The V end was cut by 1 base, the J end by 7 bases, with 5 bases between. There are 12 residues in the CDR3.

The chain recombines TRBV7-2 with TRBJ2-7; 7 bases fit TRBD2. CDR1 SGHTA and CDR2 FQGNSA come from the germline V gene. The CDR3 spans 15 residues. V was clipped by 2 bases and J by 7 bases; unmatched bases: 11. CDR3 nucleotides: TGTGCCAGCAGCTTATACTGGGACTATCCGGGGGAGCAGTACTTC. It translates to CASSLYWDYPGEQYF.

This chain uses TRBV9 with TRBJ2-4; D possibly corresponds to TRBD1 (5 bases). There are 15 residues in the CDR3. V was pared by 1 base and J by 1 base, with 9 bases between. Germline V gene sequence: CDR1 SGDLS, CDR2 YYNGEE. The CDR3 spells CASSVMGQAKNIQYF. CDR3 coding DNA: TGTGCCAGCAGCGTAATGGGGCAGGCCAAAAACATTCAGTACTTC. Full variable domain (remainder filled in from reference TRBV9 and TRBJ2-4): DSGVTQTPKHLITATGQRVTLRCSPRSGDLSVYWYQQSLDQGLQFLIQYYNGEERAKGNILERFSAQQFPDLHSELNLSSLELGDSALYFCASSVMGQAKNIQYFGAGTRLSVL.

The rearrangement links TRBV29-1 to TRBJ2-7; 7 nucleotides line up with TRBD1. After removal of 0 bases from V and 3 bases from J, the junction contained 8 bases not matched to a gene. This CDR3 is built from 15 residues. Germline loops: CDR1 SQVTM, CDR2 ANQGSEA. CDR3 sequence reads: CSVEDPRGGVYEQYF. CDR3 nucleotide sequence: TGCAGCGTTGAAGATCCGAGAGGGGGCGTCTACGAGCAGTACTTC.

This clone appeared a single time. The rearrangement uses TRBV7-3 and TRBJ2-2, with D possibly being TRBD2 (5 bases). Trimming took 6 bases from V and 7 from J, leaving 9 bases between them. Germline CDR1 and CDR2: SGHTA and FQGTGA. CDR3 length: 12 amino acids. In nucleotides, the CDR3 is TGTGCCAGCAGAAGTGGAGGCGGGGAGCTGTTTTTT. This encodes CASRSGGGELFF.

The genes are TRBV4-3 and TRBJ1-1, with D unresolved. The V end lost 0 bases, the J end lost 1 base, and 6 bases lay between the germline ends. Germline values: CDR1 LGHNA, CDR2 YSLEER. The CDR3 length is 14 residues. The CDR3, as DNA: TGCGCCAGCAGCCAAGACTACGGGAACACTGAAGCTTTCTTT. This codes for CASSQDYGNTEAFF.

This chain connects TRBV6-5 to TRBJ1-2; 8 nucleotides line up with TRBD1. The CDR3 contains 12 residues. Trimming took 8 bases from V and 2 from J; bases not matched to a gene: 1. Germline V CDR1 and CDR2: MNHEY, SVGAGI. The CDR3 loop reads CASGDRNYGYTF. The CDR3, as DNA: TGTGCCAGCGGGGACAGGAACTATGGCTACACCTTC.